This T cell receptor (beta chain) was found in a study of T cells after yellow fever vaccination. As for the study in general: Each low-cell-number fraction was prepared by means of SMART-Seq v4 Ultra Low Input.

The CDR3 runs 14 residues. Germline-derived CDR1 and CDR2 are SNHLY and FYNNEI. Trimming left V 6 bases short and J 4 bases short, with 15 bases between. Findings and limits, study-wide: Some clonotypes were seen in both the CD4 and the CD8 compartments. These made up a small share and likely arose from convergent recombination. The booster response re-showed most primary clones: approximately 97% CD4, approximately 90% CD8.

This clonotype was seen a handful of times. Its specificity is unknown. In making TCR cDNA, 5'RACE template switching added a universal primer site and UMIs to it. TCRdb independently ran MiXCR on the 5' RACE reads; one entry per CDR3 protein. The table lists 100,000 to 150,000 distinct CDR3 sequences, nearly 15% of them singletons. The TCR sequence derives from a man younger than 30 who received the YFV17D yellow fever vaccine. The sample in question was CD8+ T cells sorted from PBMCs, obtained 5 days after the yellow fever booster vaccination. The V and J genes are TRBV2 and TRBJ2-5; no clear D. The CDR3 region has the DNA TGTGCCAGCAGGGACCCAGGAGACGGAGAGACCCAGTACTTC. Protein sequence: CASRDPGDGETQYF.